Presented here are 32 T cell receptor beta chains from one specimen sequenced in a study of control samples from healthy donors and cancer patients (dated by TCRdb to 2020 to 2021). The library was obtained by the immunoSEQ multiplex PCR assay. Sourced from immuneACCESS, this table was stored by TCRdb with only in-frame sequences that have V and J called. A share of the clones is absent; for the studies checked, an unresolved V gene accounts for under half, and the remainder has no known explanation. This sample is represented by about 94,000 clones; 90% of them were singletons. The ten largest clones take up about 4% of the sample. Input material: blood. All receptors come from a woman aged 18 to 35 in good health.

The J gene is TRBJ2-7, the V gene TRBV15, with D possibly being TRBD2 (5 bases). This CDR3 contains 12 residues. CDR1 and CDR2 from the germline V gene are LNHNV and YYDKDF (reference sequence). Trimming shortened V by 5 bases and J by 6 bases, and 11 bases separated the two germline ends. CDR3 DNA: TGTGCCACCAGCGACCGACTACGCGAGCAGTACTTC. This codes for CATSDRLREQYF.

The chain employs TRBV27 and TRBJ1-2; 11 bases match TRBD1. Per the germline V gene, CDR1 is MNHEY and CDR2 is SMNVEV (reference sequence). The CDR3 extends over 15 amino acids. Germline trimming cut 5 bases from V and 7 bases from J; bases unmatched to any gene: 9. CDR3 nucleotide sequence: TGTGCCAGCAGTCAAACCGGGACAGGGGGTAGTGGCTACACCTTC. Amino acids: CASSQTGTGGSGYTF.

V is TRBV9 and J is TRBJ2-1; a weak D match, TRBD2 (5 bases). The CDR3 sequence is 15 residues long. Trimming took off 3 bases at V and 5 bases at J, with 15 bases between the two ends. Per the germline V gene, CDR1 is SGDLS and CDR2 is YYNGEE. This CDR3 is CASSEDLRRNNEQFF. The CDR3 DNA is TGTGCCAGCAGCGAGGACTTAAGAAGAAACAATGAGCAGTTCTTC.

This chain links TRBV25-1 with TRBJ1-1, with D perhaps TRBD1 (5 bases). This CDR3 spans 11 amino acids. The V gene's germline CDR1 is MGHDK and CDR2 SYGVNS. V was cut by 9 bases and J by 7 bases, with 12 bases left in between. The CDR3 here is CASSPDSEAFF. Written as DNA, the CDR3 is TGTGCCAGTTCCCCAGACAGTGAAGCTTTCTTT. Full variable domain (rest looked up from reference TRBV25-1 and TRBJ1-1): EADIYQTPRYLVIGTGKKITLECSQTMGHDKMYWYQQDPGMELHLIHYSYGVNSTEKGDLSSESTVSRIRTEHFPLTLESARPSHTSQYLCASSPDSEAFFGQGTRLTVV.

This rearrangement joins TRBV21-1 to TRBJ1-2. TRBV21-1 is recorded as a pseudogene. The CDR3 runs 20 residues. The CDR3, as DNA: TGTGCCAGCAGCCCCGGGCGAACAGGGTCAGCCGGCGCGGGGTTTAAGGGCTACACCTTC. Translated, it gives CASSPGRTGSAGAGFKGYTF.

This chain connects TRBV21-1 to TRBJ2-5; TRBD2 is the table's D call, not checked against the DNA. TRBV21-1 is a documented pseudogene. This CDR3 contains 15 residues. The CDR3 sequence is CASRTSGGYQETQYF. Written as DNA, the CDR3 is TGTGCCAGCAGAACTAGCGGGGGGTACCAAGAGACCCAGTACTTC.

The chain joins TRBV16 to TRBJ1-2, with D hard to call. Germline CDR1 is KGHSY and CDR2 is FQNENV. V shed 0 bases and J shed 4 bases, with 9 bases lying between them. CDR3 length: 14 amino acids. The CDR3 DNA reads TGTGCCAGCAGCCAATCGCCGGGTCTCTATGGCTACACCTTC. Its translation is CASSQSPGLYGYTF.

The genes are TRBV11-2 and TRBJ1-2; possibly TRBD1 for D (5 bases). The CDR3 extends over 13 amino acids. CDR1 and CDR2 from the germline V gene are SGHAT and FQNNGV. The ends were cut back, 5 bases at V and 6 bases at J, with 13 bases in the middle. CDR3 bases: TGTGCCAGCAGCCAATCACTGGGGGATGGCTACACCTTC. It translates to CASSQSLGDGYTF.

The rearrangement joins TRBV29-1 to TRBJ1-1; D call uncertain. The V gene's germline CDR1 is SQVTM and CDR2 ANQGSEA. This CDR3 has 13 residues. Between the trimmed V and J ends, which lost 4 bases and 4 bases, there was a span of 13 bases. CDR3 nucleotides: TGCAGCGTTGGGGAGCAACCAGGCACTGAAGCTTTCTTT. This codes for CSVGEQPGTEAFF.

V usage is TRBV6-5 and J usage is TRBJ2-5; no clear D gene. The CDR3 has 12 residues. Trimming removed 6 bases at V and 3 bases at J, with 8 bases between. CDR1 is MNHEY and CDR2 is SVGAGI in the germline V gene. The DNA for the CDR3 is TGTGCCAGCAGCCGTACGAAAGAGACCCAGTACTTC. Protein product: CASSRTKETQYF.

The genes are TRBV5-4 and TRBJ1-2; possible D gene TRBD1, 6 bases. Germline values: CDR1 SGHNT, CDR2 YYREEE (reference sequence). V lost 4 bases and J 11 bases, leaving 21 bases between the germline ends. This CDR3 contains 14 residues. The DNA for the CDR3 is TGTGCCAGCAGCCTGGTTGGGGGACAAGGTAGTTACACCTTC. This translates into CASSLVGGQGSYTF. The variable domain in full, completed from reference TRBV5-4 and TRBJ1-2, reads ETGVTQSPTHLIKTRGQQVTLRCSSQSGHNTVSWYQQALGQGPQFIFQYYREEENGRGNFPPRFSGLQFPNYSSELNVNALELDDSALYLCASSLVGGQGSYTFGSGTRLTVV.

This clone was seen a handful of times. The V gene is TRBV7-7, the J gene TRBJ2-7; no clear D. This CDR3 comprises 13 residues. Germline V gene lookup returns CDR1 SSHAT and CDR2 FNYEAQ (reference sequence). Trimming pared 5 bases from V and 4 bases from J, leaving 12 bases between. The CDR3 nucleotides read TGTGCCAGCAGCCCAGGCCAGTTTTACGAGCAGTACTTC. This gives the protein CASSPGQFYEQYF. The complete variable domain, with remaining parts taken from reference TRBV7-7 and TRBJ2-7, reads GAGVSQSPRYKVTKRGQDVTLRCDPISSHATLYWYQQALGQGPEFLTYFNYEAQPDKSGLPSDRFSAERPEGSISTLTIQRTEQRDSAMYRCASSPGQFYEQYFGPGTRLTVT.

The chain has TRBV7-3 and TRBJ2-1, with 14 nucleotides matching TRBD2. CDR3 length equals 18 residues. Germline V gene lookup returns CDR1 SGHTA and CDR2 FQGTGA. Trimming cost V 5 bases and J 4 bases; bases outside gene matches: 10. CDR3 nucleotide sequence: TGTGCCAGCAGCCATGGACTAGCGGGGGGTCTACCTTACAATGAGCAGTTCTTC. It translates to CASSHGLAGGLPYNEQFF. Looking up the rest from reference TRBV7-3 and TRBJ2-1 gives the full variable domain: GAGVSQTPSNKVTEKGKYVELRCDPISGHTALYWYRQSLGQGPEFLIYFQGTGAADDSGLPNDRFFAVRPEGSVSTLKIQRTERGDSAVYLCASSHGLAGGLPYNEQFFGPGTRLTVL.

The chain combines TRBV5-6 with TRBJ2-5; maybe TRBD1 (6 bases). V was trimmed by 3 bases and J by 2 bases, leaving 11 bases between them. Germline CDR1 is SGHDT and CDR2 is YYEEEE. The CDR3 has 14 residues. The CDR3 reads CASSSDRSQETQYF. DNA for the CDR3: TGTGCCAGCAGCTCAGACAGGAGTCAAGAGACCCAGTACTTC.

The V gene is TRBV19, the J gene TRBJ1-1; D call uncertain. This CDR3 contains 15 residues. V dropped 1 base and J dropped 3 bases, with 12 bases sitting between them. Germline V gene data show CDR1 as LNHDA and CDR2 as SQIVND (reference sequence). In DNA, the CDR3 is TGTGCCAGTAGTATAGCGGGAGGGAAGGACACTGAAGCTTTCTTT. As protein: CASSIAGGKDTEAFF.

V gene TRBV4-1 combines with J gene TRBJ1-2; 10 bases are a match to TRBD1. Germline CDR1 MGHRA, CDR2 YSYEKL. This CDR3 has 14 residues. Trimming cost V 4 bases and J 7 bases; bases outside gene matches: 6. CDR3 residues: CASSPGQGVGGYTF. In nucleotides, the CDR3 is TGCGCCAGCAGCCCCGGACAGGGGGTGGGTGGCTACACCTTC.

A remark on this clone: The junction departs from the called germline gene at one end, perhaps through a read error. DNA of the CDR3: TGTGCCAGCAGCTTGGCGTCGCACAGGCCTTTC. As protein: CASSLASHRPF. The chain carries TRBV7-9 and TRBJ1-2; the D gene is possibly TRBD1 (5 bases). Germline V gene sequence: CDR1 SEHNR, CDR2 FQNEAQ (reference sequence). The CDR3 is 11 amino acids. The entire variable domain, with the rest obtained from reference TRBV7-9 and TRBJ1-2, is as follows: DTGVSQNPRHKITKRGQNVTFRCDPISEHNRLYWYRQTLGQGPEFLTYFQNEAQLEKSRLLSDRFSAERPKGSFSTLEIQRTEQGDSAMYLCASSLASHRPFGSGTRLTVV.

V is TRBV4-1 and J is TRBJ1-2; 10 bases agree with TRBD1. Trimming removed 0 bases from V and 1 base from J; junction bases left unmatched: 5. This CDR3 has 17 amino acids. The germline V gene encodes CDR1 MGHRA and CDR2 YSYEKL. The CDR3 reads CASSQDADRGSNYGYTF. CDR3 sequence (DNA): TGCGCCAGCAGCCAAGACGCGGACAGGGGGAGTAACTATGGCTACACCTTC.

The rearrangement uses TRBV5-5 and TRBJ2-7; 7 bases agree with TRBD1. This CDR3 contains 14 residues. Germline CDR1 and CDR2: SGHKS and YYEKEE (reference sequence). The V segment lost 4 bases and the J segment 5 bases; nucleotides outside the gene matches: 9. CDR3 residues: CASSRWGTEDEQYF. CDR3 coding DNA: TGTGCCAGCAGCCGTTGGGGGACAGAAGACGAGCAGTACTTC.

The gene calls are TRBV6-4 and TRBJ1-2, with 8 bases identical to TRBD1. CDR3 length: 15 amino acids. Germline V gene data show CDR1 as MRHNA and CDR2 as SNTAGT. Trimming at V came to 0 bases and at J to 7 bases, leaving 7 bases not matched to a gene. This CDR3 is CASSDSEAGGSGYTF. Here the CDR3 DNA reads TGTGCCAGCAGTGACTCAGAGGCAGGGGGCTCTGGCTACACCTTC.

The V call is TRBV4-1, the J call TRBJ1-2, with 9 bases aligning to TRBD1. CDR3 length equals 15 residues. CDR1 is MGHRA, CDR2 YSYEKL, per germline. V shed 0 bases, J shed 8 bases, and the junction held 7 bases outside the gene matches. In nucleotides, the CDR3 is TGCGCCAGCAGCCAAGATACAGGGGGCTTTTGGGGCTACACCTTC. Translated: CASSQDTGGFWGYTF.

This clone has just one count. This chain links TRBV9 with TRBJ1-2, with a tentative D call TRBD1 (6 bases). Trimming took off 0 bases at V and 6 bases at J, with 9 bases between the two ends. This CDR3 is built from 13 residues. Germline V gene sequence: CDR1 SGDLS, CDR2 YYNGEE. The CDR3 DNA follows: TGTGCCAGCAGCGTAGGGGGGCAGGATGGCTACACCTTC. Translated: CASSVGGQDGYTF.

The chain couples TRBV12-3 or TRBV12-4 to TRBJ1-2; TRBD1 aligns across 7 bases. The CDR3 runs 13 residues. Trimming removed 3 bases from V and 9 bases from J; junction bases left unmatched: 7. For the CDR3, the DNA is TGTGCCAGCAGTTTTGGAGGGGGCGAGAGCTACACCTTC. Its translation: CASSFGGGESYTF.

The chain recombines TRBV6-6 with TRBJ2-1, with 12 bases aligning to TRBD2. This CDR3 contains 14 residues. The V gene end was trimmed by 7 bases and the J gene end by 8 bases; junction bases not matched to a gene: 6. In germline, CDR1 is MNHNY, CDR2 SVGAGI (reference sequence). CDR3 nucleotides: TGTGCCAGCAAAACTAGCGGGGGGATCGATGAGCAGTTCTTC. Translating gives CASKTSGGIDEQFF.

This chain's CDR3 is CASSDGTGGSSPLHF. The CDR3 nucleotides read TGTGCCAGCAGTGATGGGACAGGGGGCAGTTCACCCCTCCACTTT. The V gene is TRBV6-1, the J gene TRBJ1-6; 12 nucleotides align to TRBD1. The CDR3 sequence is 15 residues long. Germline lookup yields CDR1 MNHNS and CDR2 SASEGT. V dropped 3 bases and J dropped 9; count of bases not matched to a gene: 3.

This sequence joins TRBV27 and TRBJ2-5; no firm D call. V shed 8 bases and J shed 2 bases, with 15 bases lying between them. This CDR3 has 14 residues. Per the germline V gene, CDR1 is MNHEY and CDR2 is SMNVEV (reference sequence). CDR3 nucleotides: TGTGCCAGCTCGACTTGGCCGGAACAAGAGACCCAGTACTTC. Translating it yields CASSTWPEQETQYF.

V usage is TRBV7-2 and J usage is TRBJ1-3, with D unclear. This CDR3 region has 12 residues. Trimming pared 1 base from V and 8 bases from J, leaving 6 bases between. The germline V gene has CDR1 SGHTA and CDR2 FQGNSA. The CDR3 coding sequence is TGTGCCAGCAGCTTAGGTCCAGACACCATATATTTT. Translating gives CASSLGPDTIYF.

This clone appeared once. V usage is TRBV27 and J usage is TRBJ2-4; the D gene is possibly TRBD1 (6 bases). V dropped 4 bases and J dropped 0 bases, with 19 bases sitting between them. Germline CDR1 is MNHEY and CDR2 is SMNVEV (reference sequence). The CDR3 runs to 18 residues. The CDR3 nucleotides are TGTGCCAGCAGTTCCCTATCGTCAGGGGCCCTAGCCAAAAACATTCAGTACTTC. This codes for CASSSLSSGALAKNIQYF.

V gene TRBV3-1 (or the pseudogene TRBV3-2) combines with J gene TRBJ1-5; D not resolved. The CDR3 has 12 amino acids. Germline V CDR1 and CDR2: LGHDT, YNNKEL (reference sequence). Trimming shortened V by 9 bases and J by 9 bases, and 15 bases separated the two germline ends. The CDR3 loop is CASEASRVPQHF. The CDR3, as DNA: TGTGCCAGTGAGGCGAGTCGGGTGCCCCAGCATTTT.

This chain joins TRBV20-1 and TRBJ1-1; D gene unclear. Looked up from germline, CDR1 is DFQATT and CDR2 is SNEGSKA (reference sequence). The CDR3 runs 10 residues. Trimming took off 0 bases at V and 6 bases at J, with 2 bases between the two ends. The CDR3 bases are TGCAGTGCTAGAGACCCTGAAGCTTTCTTT. Encoded protein: CSARDPEAFF.

The chain couples TRBV25-1 to TRBJ2-1; D possibly matches TRBD1 or TRBD2 (5 bases each). The CDR3 contains 14 residues. Trimming took 4 bases from V and 6 from J, leaving 13 bases between them. Germline lookup yields CDR1 MGHDK and CDR2 SYGVNS. CDR3 in amino acids: CASSGDLRGNEQFF. CDR3 nucleotide sequence: TGTGCCAGCAGTGGGGACCTCCGGGGCAATGAGCAGTTCTTC. The variable domain in full, completed from reference TRBV25-1 and TRBJ2-1, reads EADIYQTPRYLVIGTGKKITLECSQTMGHDKMYWYQQDPGMELHLIHYSYGVNSTEKGDLSSESTVSRIRTEHFPLTLESARPSHTSQYLCASSGDLRGNEQFFGPGTRLTVL.

This clone came up a few times. The chain combines TRBV11-1 with TRBJ1-6; D ambiguous. V lost 6 bases to trimming and J lost 8 bases, with 17 bases between them. Per germline, CDR1 SGHAT and CDR2 FQDESV (reference sequence). The CDR3 has 15 residues. The CDR3 region is CASRFTGLSDSPLHF. The CDR3 nucleotides read TGTGCCAGCAGGTTCACGGGCCTCTCAGATTCACCCCTCCACTTT. Based on the CDR3 plus reference TRBV11-1 and TRBJ1-6, the full variable domain is EAEVAQSPRYKITEKSQAVAFWCDPISGHATLYWYRQILGQGPELLVQFQDESVVDDSQLPKDRFSAERLKGVDSTLKIQPAELGDSAMYLCASRFTGLSDSPLHFGNGTRLTVT.